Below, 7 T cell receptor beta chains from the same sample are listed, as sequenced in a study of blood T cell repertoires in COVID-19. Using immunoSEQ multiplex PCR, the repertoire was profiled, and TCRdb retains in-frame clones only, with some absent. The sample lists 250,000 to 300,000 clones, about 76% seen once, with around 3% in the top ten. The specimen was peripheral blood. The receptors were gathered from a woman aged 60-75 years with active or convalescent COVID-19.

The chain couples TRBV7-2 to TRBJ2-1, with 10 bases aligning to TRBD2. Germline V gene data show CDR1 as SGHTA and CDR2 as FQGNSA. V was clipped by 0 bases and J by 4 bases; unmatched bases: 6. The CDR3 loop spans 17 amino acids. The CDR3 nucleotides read TGTGCCAGCAGCTTAGCCGCACTAGCGGGGTATTACAATGAGCAGTTCTTC. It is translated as CASSLAALAGYYNEQFF.

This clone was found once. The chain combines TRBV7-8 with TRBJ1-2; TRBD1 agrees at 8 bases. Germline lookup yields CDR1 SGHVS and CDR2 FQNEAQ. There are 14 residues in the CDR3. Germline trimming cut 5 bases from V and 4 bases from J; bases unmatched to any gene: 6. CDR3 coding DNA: TGTGCCAGCAGCACCGGGACAGGTCTCTATGGCTACACCTTC. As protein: CASSTGTGLYGYTF.

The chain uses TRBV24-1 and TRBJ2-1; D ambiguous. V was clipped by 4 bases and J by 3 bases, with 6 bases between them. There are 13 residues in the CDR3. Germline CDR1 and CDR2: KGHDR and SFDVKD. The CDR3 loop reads CATSESDYNEQFF. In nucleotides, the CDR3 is TGTGCCACCAGTGAATCAGACTACAATGAGCAGTTCTTC.

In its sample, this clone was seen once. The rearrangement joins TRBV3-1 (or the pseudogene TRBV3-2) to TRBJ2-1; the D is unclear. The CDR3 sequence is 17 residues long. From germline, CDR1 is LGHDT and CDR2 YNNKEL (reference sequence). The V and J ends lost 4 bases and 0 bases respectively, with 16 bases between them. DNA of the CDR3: TGTGCCAGCAGCCGACTTCTACCCGCCAGCTCCTACAATGAGCAGTTCTTC. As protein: CASSRLLPASSYNEQFF.

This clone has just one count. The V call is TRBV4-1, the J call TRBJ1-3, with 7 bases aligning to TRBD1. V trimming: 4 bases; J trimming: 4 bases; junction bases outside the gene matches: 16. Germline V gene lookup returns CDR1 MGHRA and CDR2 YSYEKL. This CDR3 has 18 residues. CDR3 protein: CASSLYHSGGSGGNTIYF. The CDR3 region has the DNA TGCGCCAGCAGCCTGTACCACTCAGGGGGAAGCGGAGGAAACACCATATATTTT.

CDR3 sequence (DNA): TGTGCCAGCAGCTTCTTAGCGGGGGGGCGGGTCCAAGAGACCCAGTACTTC. This encodes CASSFLAGGRVQETQYF. The rearrangement links TRBV5-6 to TRBJ2-5, with TRBD2 matching over 11 bases. The CDR3 totals 17 residues. CDR1 SGHDT and CDR2 YYEEEE come from the germline V gene. V lost 2 bases and J lost 1; bases outside the gene matches: 7.

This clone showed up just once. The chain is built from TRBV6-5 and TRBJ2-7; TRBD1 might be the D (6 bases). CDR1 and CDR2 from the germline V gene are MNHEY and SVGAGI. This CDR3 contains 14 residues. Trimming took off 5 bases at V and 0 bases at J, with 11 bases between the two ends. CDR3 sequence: CASSHRVSSYEQYF. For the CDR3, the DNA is TGTGCCAGCAGTCACAGGGTTAGCTCCTACGAGCAGTACTTC.